The clone carrying this TCR beta chain was seen a few times. This sample is part of a study of shared clonotypes between healthy human individuals. Study context: Three plates were used per donor for CD4 naive, three for CD4 memory, two for CD8 naive and one for CD8 memory.

Looked up from germline, CDR1 is MDHEN and CDR2 is SYDVKM. There are 14 residues in the CDR3. V gave up 4 bases and J gave up 6 bases, with 13 bases separating them. It was at deep level that the assay was run. Original methodology: Filtering of immunoSEQ junctional sequences could not match full-length read filtering. The method was immunoSEQ multiplex PCR; TCRdb's version includes in-frame clones alone and lacks a portion of them. V and J calls and clone size are as listed in that table; D and trimming were resolved from the DNA. Here the sample spans under 1,100,000 clones, around 78% being singletons.

This receptor was identified in a man aged 18-30 years in good health. Some clones in this sample may be carry-over from other donors' samples. Sequencing was carried out using memory CD4+ T cells from PBMCs. Subset: CD45RA-negative fraction. V gene TRBV28 combines with J gene TRBJ2-1; no clear D gene. The CDR3 protein is CASSSTRRINEQFF. The CDR3 DNA reads TGTGCCAGCAGTTCGACCAGACGGATCAATGAGCAGTTCTTC.